The rows below give T cell receptor beta chains drawn from one sample of a study of cytomegalovirus exposure and HLA in healthy donors. Assay used: immunoSEQ multiplex PCR; TCRdb lists only in-frame clones, some missing. Of over 150,000 clones detected, around 85% appear once; the ten largest clones hold 1.9%. Sequencing used PBMCs. These TCRs come from a human donor in good health. Each CDR3 is given with its conserved first and last residue. Fields, in order: J gene, clone size, V gene, D gene, CDR3 DNA, CDR3 protein. D genes are given only for firm matches. Not all rows give a size; the values are once, few, many and, for expanded clones, a class.

>TRBJ2-5|NA|TRBV18|TRBD2
TGTGCCAGCTCAAGACTAGCGGGGGGATATCCCCAAGAGACCCAGTACTTC
CASSRLAGGYPQETQYF
>TRBJ2-3|NA|TRBV9|TRBD2
TGTGCCAGCAGCAAGACTAGCGGATACACAGATACGCAGTATTTT
CASSKTSGYTDTQYF
>TRBJ2-4|NA|TRBV2|TRBD2
TGTGCCAGCAGTGAAGCGTTACCTAGCGGGGCCAAAAACATTCAGTACTTC
CASSEALPSGAKNIQYF
>TRBJ1-2|NA|TRBV6-6|TRBD1
TGTGCCAGCAGTTACCAAGGACAGGGAGGTAACTATGGCTACACCTTC
CASSYQGQGGNYGYTF
>TRBJ1-2|few|TRBV28|NA
TGTGCCAGCAGATTCCTCTATGGCTACACCTTC
CASRFLYGYTF
>TRBJ1-1|once|TRBV19|NA
TGTGCCAGTAGTATAGATCTGGCAGTGAACACTGAAGCTTTCTTT
CASSIDLAVNTEAFF
>TRBJ2-7|NA|TRBV7-9|NA
TGTGCCAGCAGCTTAGGTACCTACGAGCAGTACTTC
CASSLGTYEQYF
>TRBJ1-6|NA|TRBV25-1|NA
TGTGCCAGCAGCGAGATCCCCTCCCAAGGGGATTCACCCCTCCACTTT
CASSEIPSQGDSPLHF
>TRBJ2-1|NA|TRBV16|NA
TGTGCCAGCAGTCCAGGGGTCGATGAGCAGTTCTTC
CASSPGVDEQFF
>TRBJ2-1|NA|TRBV2|TRBD1
TGTGCCAGCAGTGCACAGGGGGCAGACAATGAGCAGTTCTTC
CASSAQGADNEQFF
>TRBJ2-2|NA|TRBV7-7|NA
TGTGCCAGCAGCTTAGTGGGGCGCACCGGGGAGCTGTTTTTT
CASSLVGRTGELFF
>TRBJ2-1|NA|TRBV2|NA
TGTGCCAGCAGTGTTTCGCTTTCGGGGGACTACAATGAGCAGTTCTTC
CASSVSLSGDYNEQFF
>TRBJ2-7|many|TRBV6-5|TRBD1
TGTGCCAGCACTCCACAGGGGATCGGCGAGCAGTACTTC
CASTPQGIGEQYF
>TRBJ1-5|NA|TRBV6-1|NA
TGTGCCAGCGTTTGGGCAAAGTCCCGTCAGCCCCAGCATTTT
CASVWAKSRQPQHF
>TRBJ2-2|NA|TRBV4-3|NA
TGCGCCAGCAGCCAATACAGAGACACCGGGGAGCTGTTTTTT
CASSQYRDTGELFF
>TRBJ1-6|NA|TRBV7-9|TRBD1
TGTGCCAGCAGCTCCAGGACAGGAGAAAATAATTCACCCCTCCACTTT
CASSSRTGENNSPLHF
>TRBJ1-2|NA|TRBV9|NA
TGTGCCAGCAGCGTAGGGTCCCAAGAGTATGGCTACACCTTC
CASSVGSQEYGYTF
>TRBJ2-3|once|TRBV7-6|TRBD2
TGTGCCAGCAGCTTAGCAGCGGGGGGAGGGGATACGCAGTATTTT
CASSLAAGGGDTQYF
>TRBJ1-4|few|TRBV5-1|NA
TGCGCCAGCAGCTTAGCCTCAACTAATGAAAAACTGTTTTTT
CASSLASTNEKLFF
>TRBJ2-5|NA|TRBV5-8|TRBD1
TGTGCCAGCAGCTCAACCCGCGGACAGGCGCCCCAAGAGACCCAGTACTTC
CASSSTRGQAPQETQYF
>TRBJ2-4|few|TRBV27|NA
TGTGCCAGCAGTCCGCTCGGGGGAAACATTCAGTACTTC
CASSPLGGNIQYF
>TRBJ1-1|once|TRBV15|NA
TGTGCCACCAGCAGAGATTGGTCGTCAGGGTTCCCTGAAGCTTTCTTT
CATSRDWSSGFPEAFF
>TRBJ2-1|NA|TRBV27|TRBD2
TGTGCCAGCAGTTTAGGCACTAGCGGGGGTCTCAATGAGCAGTTCTTC
CASSLGTSGGLNEQFF